This T cell receptor beta chain was retrieved from a study of T cell responses to AZD1222 COVID-19 vaccine. Study information: Second-dose timings of about 4 or about 12 weeks were pooled.

About this clone: The antigen is not known.

Here immunoSEQ multiplex PCR was the method, and the copy in TCRdb shows in-frame clones only, minus some. The sample holds around 120,000 clones, under 90% seen once. The germline V gene encodes CDR1 MNHEY and CDR2 SMNVEV (reference sequence). After removal of 7 bases from V and 4 bases from J, the junction contained 10 bases not matched to a gene. The CDR3 has 15 residues. Study-wide findings and caveats: Donors skewed white British and female; clonal diversity was possibly underestimated.

This TCR was recovered from an adult in good health. This specimen was peripheral blood, taken on day 0 of AZD1222 vaccination. V gene TRBV27 combines with J gene TRBJ2-1; TRBD2 matches at 7 bases. The CDR3 spells CASTPGGGEYNEQFF. The CDR3 DNA sequence: TGTGCCAGCACCCCTGGCGGGGGTGAATACAATGAGCAGTTCTTC.